The next 8 T cell receptor beta chains were all read from a single sample in a study of cytomegalovirus exposure and HLA in healthy donors (dated by TCRdb to the late 2010s). Receptor amplification or capture employed the immunoSEQ multiplex PCR assay. A mixture of 60 forward primers for TCR Vbeta segments and 13 reverse primers for TCR Jbeta segments was used in the multiplex PCR. Here the immuneACCESS table is served through TCRdb, limited to in-frame sequences with V and J called. Missing clones are a known gap in these copies; in checked studies unresolved V genes cover under half, and the rest lacks a known reason. The sample table shows 97,000 or so clones, and around 57% are seen once. The ten largest account for approximately 4.3% of the sample. The material sequenced was PBMCs. The receptor set was obtained from a human donor in good health.

This chain connects TRBV5-1 to TRBJ1-2; 9 bases line up with TRBD1. Germline CDR1 is SGHRS and CDR2 is YFSETQ. Trimming removed 2 bases from V and 4 bases from J; junction bases left unmatched: 6. This CDR3 has 15 residues. As DNA, the CDR3 is TGCGCCAGCAGCTTCGAGGGACAGGGTGCCTATGGCTACACCTTC. It yields the protein CASSFEGQGAYGYTF.

This chain connects TRBV7-9 to TRBJ2-7, with D perhaps TRBD1 (5 bases). The CDR3 totals 13 residues. CDR1 is SEHNR, CDR2 FQNEAQ, per germline (reference sequence). V was trimmed by 5 bases and J by 6 bases, leaving 14 bases between them. This CDR3 is CASSPPSQGEQYF. In DNA, the CDR3 is TGTGCCAGCAGCCCCCCCTCTCAGGGCGAGCAGTACTTC. The full variable domain, rest sourced from reference TRBV7-9 and TRBJ2-7, is DTGVSQNPRHKITKRGQNVTFRCDPISEHNRLYWYRQTLGQGPEFLTYFQNEAQLEKSRLLSDRFSAERPKGSFSTLEIQRTEQGDSAMYLCASSPPSQGEQYFGPGTRLTVT.

This clone was seen only a few times. The chain employs TRBV30 and TRBJ1-1; maybe TRBD1 (5 bases). Trimming took off 1 base at V and 5 bases at J, with 11 bases between the two ends. The CDR3 totals 13 residues. Germline CDR1 is GTSNPN and CDR2 is SVGIG (reference sequence). The CDR3, as DNA: TGTGCCTGGAGTGAAAACGGGGGAACTGAAGCTTTCTTT. The encoded protein is CAWSENGGTEAFF.

This clone was detected only a few times. The chain has TRBV13 and TRBJ2-3; TRBD2 aligns across 8 bases. With 4 bases clipped from V and 6 bases from J, the junction kept 12 bases outside the gene matches. The CDR3 is 16 residues long. CDR1 PRHDT and CDR2 FYEKMQ come from the germline V gene (reference sequence). CDR3 coding DNA: TGTGCCAGCAGCTCCCGATCAGCGGGAGTGGCGGATACGCAGTATTTT. It specifies CASSSRSAGVADTQYF. The whole variable domain, filled in from reference TRBV13 and TRBJ2-3, reads AAGVIQSPRHLIKEKRETATLKCYPIPRHDTVYWYQQGPGQDPQFLISFYEKMQSDKGSIPDRFSAQQFSDYHSELNMSSLELGDSALYFCASSSRSAGVADTQYFGPGTRLTVL.

The chain recombines TRBV5-1 with TRBJ2-5; D possibly corresponds to TRBD1 (6 bases). TRBJ2-7 explains the end of the DNA better; the J call may be wrong. Germline V gives CDR1 SGHRS, CDR2 YFSETQ. There are 15 residues in the CDR3. This CDR3 reads CASSLGSGHFNEQYF. DNA of the CDR3: TGCGCCAGCAGCTTGGGTTCGGGACATTTTAACGAGCAGTACTTC.

The rearrangement joins TRBV19 to TRBJ1-1; D may be TRBD1 (5 bases). From germline, CDR1 is LNHDA and CDR2 SQIVND (reference sequence). The CDR3 extends over 14 amino acids. V was trimmed by 3 bases and J by 8 bases, leaving 16 bases between them. The CDR3 nucleotides read TGTGCCAGTAGTATGAACGGGAGGGGTTGGGAAGCTTTCTTT. Translation: CASSMNGRGWEAFF.

This rearrangement joins TRBV28 to TRBJ2-7; tentatively, D is TRBD1 (6 bases). The CDR3 is 13 amino acids. The germline V gene has CDR1 MDHEN and CDR2 SYDVKM. V was shortened by 4 bases and J by 7 bases, with 14 bases between the two germline ends. CDR3 in amino acids: CASSSRGDWEQYF. Here the CDR3 DNA reads TGTGCCAGCAGTTCCAGGGGAGATTGGGAGCAGTACTTC.

The genes are TRBV30 and TRBJ1-5; maybe TRBD1 (5 bases). With 2 bases removed from V and 6 bases from J, the gap between germline ends came to 11 bases. The germline gives CDR1 GTSNPN, CDR2 SVGIG (reference sequence). The CDR3 runs 13 residues. The DNA for the CDR3 is TGTGCCTGGAGTTTGCAGGGCGGTCAGCCCCAGCATTTT. This encodes CAWSLQGGQPQHF.